These T cell receptor beta chains were read from a single sample in a study of T cells after posttransplantation cyclophosphamide. Measured with immunoSEQ multiplex PCR; TCRdb has only the in-frame clones, and not every one. Observed in the sample are around 12,000 clones, none of them singletons. This specimen consisted of PBMCs, obtained after allogeneic stem cell transplant with posttransplant cyclophosphamide. The receptors stem from a female patient between 40 and 55 years old who received an allogeneic stem cell transplant from an unrelated donor, was CMV-positive, and had acute GVHD only. T cells may partly derive from the graft donor. Each CDR3 is given with its conserved first and last residue. The order of the fields is V gene, D gene, clone size, J gene, CDR3 DNA, CDR3 protein. The D gene is left open where the match is weak. A row's size may be missing; if present it is once, few, many or a size class.

TRBV13	TRBD2	many	TRBJ2-3	TGTGCCAGCAGCACACGGGGGGCAGATACGCAGTATTTT	CASSTRGADTQYF
TRBV13	TRBD1	few	TRBJ2-7	TGTGCCAGCAGCCTAGCCGGGACAGGGCACTACGAGCAGTACTTC	CASSLAGTGHYEQYF
TRBV5-6	TRBD2	many	TRBJ2-1	TGTGCCAGCAGCTTGGAGGGACTAGCCTACAATGAGCAGTTCTTC	CASSLEGLAYNEQFF
TRBV11-3	TRBD2	NA	TRBJ2-3	TGTGCCAGCAGCTTCAGGGATAGCGGGGATACGCAGTATTTT	CASSFRDSGDTQYF
TRBV6-5	NA	many	TRBJ1-2	TGTGCCAGCAGTTACTGGTCGGGACCGTTGGAGGGAGGCTACACCTTC	CASSYWSGPLEGGYTF
TRBV6-6	TRBD1	many	TRBJ1-2	TGTGCCAGCAGTTACCCTCCGGGACAGGGCGGGTATGGCTACACCTTC	CASSYPPGQGGYGYTF
TRBV4-2	NA	many	TRBJ2-7	TGTGCCAGCAGCCAAGAAGGGGCGAGGGAGCAGTACTTC	CASSQEGAREQYF
TRBV9	TRBD1	many	TRBJ1-6	TGTGCCAGCAGCGGAAACCGGGACAGAAGATTAAATTCACCCCTCCACTTT	CASSGNRDRRLNSPLHF
TRBV6-5	TRBD1	many	TRBJ1-4	TGTGCCAGCAGTTACCGGGGACAGGGGTTCGAAAAACTGTTTTTT	CASSYRGQGFEKLFF
TRBV19	NA	many	TRBJ1-2	TGTGCCAGTAGTCCACGCCCGTGGGAGGGGAAAACTGACTATGGCTACACCTTC	CASSPRPWEGKTDYGYTF
TRBV7-2	NA	few	TRBJ1-5	TGTGCCAGCAGCACAGCCGGGACAATGTTTGGGCAGCCCCAGCATTTT	CASSTAGTMFGQPQHF
TRBV27	NA	NA	TRBJ2-1	TGTGCCAGCAGCACCCCCTCTAGCGCCCGGGGCAATGAGCAGTTCTTC	CASSTPSSARGNEQFF
TRBV7-6	TRBD1	many	TRBJ2-7	TGTGCCAGCAGCTATGGACAGGGTGGCTACGAGCAGTACTTC	CASSYGQGGYEQYF
TRBV28	TRBD1	few	TRBJ2-7	TGTGCCAGCAGTTTATTTGGGACAGCCTACGAGCAGTACTTC	CASSLFGTAYEQYF
TRBV29-1	NA	NA	TRBJ2-1	TGCAGCGTTGAAGGGGCAGAGTCCTACAATGAGCAGTTCTTC	CSVEGAESYNEQFF
TRBV9	TRBD2	few	TRBJ2-3	TGTGCCAGCAGCCCGATAGCGGGGGGGTCAGATACGCAGTATTTT	CASSPIAGGSDTQYF
TRBV6-5	TRBD1	many	TRBJ1-4	TGTGCCAGCAGTTACTCAGGGGGCGGTGAAAAACTGTTTTTT	CASSYSGGGEKLFF
TRBV6-1	TRBD1	few	TRBJ2-1	TGTGCCAGCAGCGTACCGGGACAGGGCTACAATGAGCAGTTCTTC	CASSVPGQGYNEQFF
TRBV14	TRBD1	many	TRBJ2-5	TGTGCCAGCAGCCTCGGGGACAGGGTGGGAGAGACCCAGTACTTC	CASSLGDRVGETQYF
TRBV29-1	NA	many	TRBJ1-2	TGCAGCGACAGGGCAAACTATGGCTACACCTTC	CSDRANYGYTF
TRBV2	TRBD1	many	TRBJ2-3	TGTGCCAGCAATACAGGGGGCGCCACAGATACGCAGTATTTT	CASNTGGATDTQYF
TRBV5-6	TRBD2	few	TRBJ2-7	TGTGCCAGCAGCCCCATAGCGGGGACCTACGAGCAGTACTTC	CASSPIAGTYEQYF
TRBV28	NA	few	TRBJ1-5	TGTGCCAGCAGCCTACAGGGTGCGGGCAATCAGCCCCAGCATTTT	CASSLQGAGNQPQHF
TRBV7-2	TRBD2	NA	TRBJ2-7	TGTGCCAGCAGCTCGATACATAGCGGGACGGGAGAGCAGTACTTC	CASSSIHSGTGEQYF
TRBV7-9	TRBD1	few	TRBJ2-2	TGTGCCAGCAGCCGGCAGGGGGCCCCGAACACCGGGGAGCTGTTTTTT	CASSRQGAPNTGELFF
TRBV28	NA	NA	TRBJ1-1	TGTGCCAGCGGGCGGGGCACGGAAGCTTTCTTT	CASGRGTEAFF
TRBV5-4	NA	many	TRBJ1-4	TGTGCCAGCAGCAGAACAGGGAGTGCAACTAATGAAAAACTGTTTTTT	CASSRTGSATNEKLFF
TRBV6-1	TRBD1	many	TRBJ2-5	TGTGCCAGCAGACAAATTCAGGGGGCAGGGGAGACCCAGTACTTC	CASRQIQGAGETQYF
TRBV2	TRBD2	many	TRBJ2-2	TGTGCCAGCAGGAGACTAGCGGGGGGGAACACCGGGGAGCTGTTTTTT	CASRRLAGGNTGELFF
TRBV19	TRBD1	few	TRBJ1-2	TGTGCCAGTAGGATTTGGGACAGGGAAAAGGAGGGCTCCGGCTACACCTTC	CASRIWDREKEGSGYTF
TRBV5-1	TRBD1	few	TRBJ1-1	TGCGCCAGCAGCTCATATATGAATCAGGGGGTGACTGAAGCTTTCTTT	CASSSYMNQGVTEAFF
TRBV5-1	NA	few	TRBJ2-7	TGCGCCAGCAGCTTGACAGGATCCCGGGAGCAGTACTTC	CASSLTGSREQYF
TRBV27	NA	medium-sized	TRBJ2-7	TGTGCCAGCAGGGCGGGGACCTACGAGCAGTACTTC	CASRAGTYEQYF
TRBV4-1	TRBD2	NA	TRBJ2-3	TGCGCCAGCAGCCAAGAAGATATGAGCGGGGGTATCACAGATACGCAGTATTTT	CASSQEDMSGGITDTQYF
TRBV2	NA	many	TRBJ2-2	TGTGCCAGCAGACCCTCGGGGACCGGGGAGCTGTTTTTT	CASRPSGTGELFF
TRBV9	TRBD2	few	TRBJ2-7	TGTGCCAGCAGCGTAGGGGGGGAGGGCTACGAGCAGTACTTC	CASSVGGEGYEQYF
TRBV21-1	NA	NA	TRBJ2-3	TGTGCCAGCAGCAAACCACGGACAGGTAGCACAGATACGCAGTATTTT	CASSKPRTGSTDTQYF
TRBV28	TRBD1	few	TRBJ1-2	TGTGCCAGCAGCCTCTCGACAGGGTGGAGTAATGGCTACACCTTC	CASSLSTGWSNGYTF
TRBV11-3	TRBD1	many	TRBJ2-2	TGTGCCAGCAGCACCCCTCCCCCGGGACAGGGGGCCTCCGGGGAGCTGTTTTTT	CASSTPPPGQGASGELFF
TRBV4-1	TRBD2	few	TRBJ2-5	TGCGCCAGCAGCCCTAGCGGGGGGCCCCAAGAGACCCAGTACTTC	CASSPSGGPQETQYF
TRBV6-5	NA	few	TRBJ1-1	TGTGCCAGCAGTTACTCGAGGGGGAGGAACACTGAAGCTTTCTTT	CASSYSRGRNTEAFF
TRBV7-9	TRBD1	many	TRBJ1-5	TGTGCCAGCAGCTTCAGACAGGGGACGCTCCCTAGGCCCCAGCATTTT	CASSFRQGTLPRPQHF
TRBV6-6	TRBD1	many	TRBJ1-1	TGTGCCAGCAGTTACGGACAGGGAGCTGAAGCTTTCTTT	CASSYGQGAEAFF
TRBV18	NA	many	TRBJ1-1	TGTGCCAGCTCACCGACTGGGACAAACAGGGTGAACACTGAAGCTTTCTTT	CASSPTGTNRVNTEAFF
TRBV2	TRBD2	medium-sized	TRBJ2-2	TGTGCCAGCAGTGGGGGACTAGTACTCCCCGGGGAGCTGTTTTTT	CASSGGLVLPGELFF
TRBV7-6	NA	NA	TRBJ1-5	TGTGCCAGCAGCCCCGGGGCAGCGGAGGGGTCCCAGCATTTT	CASSPGAAEGSQHF
TRBV5-8	TRBD1	many	TRBJ1-1	TGTGCCAGCAGCTTGGAGGGACAGATGACCACTGAAGCTTTCTTT	CASSLEGQMTTEAFF
TRBV10-3	NA	many	TRBJ2-1	TGTGCCATCAGTCGGACACTTAGGAATGAGCAGTTCTTC	CAISRTLRNEQFF